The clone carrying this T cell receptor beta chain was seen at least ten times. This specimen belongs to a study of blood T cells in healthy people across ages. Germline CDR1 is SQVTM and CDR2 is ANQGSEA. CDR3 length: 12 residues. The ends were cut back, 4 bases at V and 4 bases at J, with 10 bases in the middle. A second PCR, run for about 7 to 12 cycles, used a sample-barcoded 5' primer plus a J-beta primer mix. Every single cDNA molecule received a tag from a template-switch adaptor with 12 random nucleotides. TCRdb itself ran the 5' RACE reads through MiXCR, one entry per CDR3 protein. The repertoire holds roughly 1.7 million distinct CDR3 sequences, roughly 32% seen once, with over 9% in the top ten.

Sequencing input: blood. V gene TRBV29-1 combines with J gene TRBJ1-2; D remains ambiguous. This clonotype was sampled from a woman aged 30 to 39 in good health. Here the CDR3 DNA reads TGCAGCGTTGCTGGGAGTTCCTATGGCTACACCTTC. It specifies CSVAGSSYGYTF.